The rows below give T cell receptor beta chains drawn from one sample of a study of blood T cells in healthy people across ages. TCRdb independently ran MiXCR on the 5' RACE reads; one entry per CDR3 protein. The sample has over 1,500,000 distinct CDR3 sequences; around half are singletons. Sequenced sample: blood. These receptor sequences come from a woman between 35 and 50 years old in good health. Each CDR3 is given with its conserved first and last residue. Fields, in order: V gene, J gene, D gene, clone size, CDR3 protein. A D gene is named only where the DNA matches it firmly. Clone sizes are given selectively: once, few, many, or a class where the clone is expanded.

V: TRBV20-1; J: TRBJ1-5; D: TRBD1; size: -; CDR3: CSTQDRENQPQHF
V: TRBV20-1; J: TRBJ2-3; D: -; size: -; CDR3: CSATSLARGVADTQYF
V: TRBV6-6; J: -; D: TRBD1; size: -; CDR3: CASHTLTGMYEQYF
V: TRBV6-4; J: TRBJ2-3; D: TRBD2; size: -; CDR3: CASSVTAGATDTQYF
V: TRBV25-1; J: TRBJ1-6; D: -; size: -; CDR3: CASSDNYRSSYNSPLHF
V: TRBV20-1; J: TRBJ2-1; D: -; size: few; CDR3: CSAPGTSSYNEQFF
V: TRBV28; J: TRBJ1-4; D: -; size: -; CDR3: CASRTGTLNEKLFF
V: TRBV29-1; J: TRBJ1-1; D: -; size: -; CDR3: CSVALARMERDEAFF
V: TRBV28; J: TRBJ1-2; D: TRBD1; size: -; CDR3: CASSSRDRGINYGYTF
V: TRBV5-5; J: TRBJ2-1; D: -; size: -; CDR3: CASSFDSNQGLNEQFF
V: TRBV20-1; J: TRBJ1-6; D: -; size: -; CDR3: CSARGHLAGQLSLHF
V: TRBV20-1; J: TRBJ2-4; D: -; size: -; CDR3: CSATGSGQYF
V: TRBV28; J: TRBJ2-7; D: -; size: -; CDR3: CASSSTFVHEQYF
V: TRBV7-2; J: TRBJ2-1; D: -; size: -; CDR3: CASSLSGFEQFF
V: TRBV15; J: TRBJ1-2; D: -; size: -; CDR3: CATSRDLKGESGYTF
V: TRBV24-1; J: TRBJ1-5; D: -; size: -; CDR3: CATSDPQGQPQHF
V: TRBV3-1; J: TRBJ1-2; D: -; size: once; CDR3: CASSRLSRVAGYTF
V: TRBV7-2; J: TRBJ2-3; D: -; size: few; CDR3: CASQRRDTQYF
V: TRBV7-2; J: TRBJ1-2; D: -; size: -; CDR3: CASSLVTTGGQAGYGYTF
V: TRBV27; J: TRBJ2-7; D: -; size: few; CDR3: CASSLRAEDYEQYF
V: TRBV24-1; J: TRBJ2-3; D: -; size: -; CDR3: CATSEDTNTDTQYF
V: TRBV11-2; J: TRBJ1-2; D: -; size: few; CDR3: CASSQTQDYGYTF
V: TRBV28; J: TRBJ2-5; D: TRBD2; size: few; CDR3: CASSLARASGRQFSQYF
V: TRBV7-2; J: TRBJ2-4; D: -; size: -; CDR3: CASSGPSVAKNIQYF
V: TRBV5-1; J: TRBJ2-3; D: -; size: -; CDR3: CASIEGRLSTDTQYF
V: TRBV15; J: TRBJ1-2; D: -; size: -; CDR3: CATSRGTANYGYTF
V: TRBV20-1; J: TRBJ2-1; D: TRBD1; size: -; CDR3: CSAGSGTGALNEQFF
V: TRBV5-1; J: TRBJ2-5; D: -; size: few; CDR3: CASSLRTGGEYQETQYF
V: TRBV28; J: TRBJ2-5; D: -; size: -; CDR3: CASRDVGGAQETQYF
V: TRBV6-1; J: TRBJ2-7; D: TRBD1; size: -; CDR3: CASIDRGPSYEQYF
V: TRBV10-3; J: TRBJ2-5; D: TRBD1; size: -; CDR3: CAINTDRGRDETQYF
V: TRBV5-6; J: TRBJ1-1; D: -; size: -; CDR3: CASSFFALGRRITEAFF
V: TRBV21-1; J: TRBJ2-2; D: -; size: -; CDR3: CASSLPQDGELFF
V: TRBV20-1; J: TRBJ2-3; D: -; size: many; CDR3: CSARGGGRSTDTQYF
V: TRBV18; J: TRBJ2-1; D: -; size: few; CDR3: CASSSQSSYNEQFF
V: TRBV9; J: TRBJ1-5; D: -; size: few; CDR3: CASSVDGGLGQPQHF